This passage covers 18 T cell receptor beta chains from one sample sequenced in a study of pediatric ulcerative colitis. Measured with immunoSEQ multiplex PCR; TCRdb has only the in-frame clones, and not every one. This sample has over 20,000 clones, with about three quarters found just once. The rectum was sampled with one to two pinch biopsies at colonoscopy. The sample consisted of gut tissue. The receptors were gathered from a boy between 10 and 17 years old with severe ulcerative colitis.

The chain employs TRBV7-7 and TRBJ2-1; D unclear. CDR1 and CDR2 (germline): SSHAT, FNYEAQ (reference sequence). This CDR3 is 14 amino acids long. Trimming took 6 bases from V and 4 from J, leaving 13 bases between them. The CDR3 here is CASSPGDQYNEQFF. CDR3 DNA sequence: TGTGCCAGCAGTCCGGGCGACCAATACAATGAGCAGTTCTTC.

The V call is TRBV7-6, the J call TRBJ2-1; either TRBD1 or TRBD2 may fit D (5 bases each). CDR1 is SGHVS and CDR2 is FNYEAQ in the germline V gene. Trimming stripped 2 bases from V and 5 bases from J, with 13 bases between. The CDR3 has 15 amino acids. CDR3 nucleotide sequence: TGTGCCAGCAGCTTACGGGGCAACACACACAATGAGCAGTTCTTC. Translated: CASSLRGNTHNEQFF.

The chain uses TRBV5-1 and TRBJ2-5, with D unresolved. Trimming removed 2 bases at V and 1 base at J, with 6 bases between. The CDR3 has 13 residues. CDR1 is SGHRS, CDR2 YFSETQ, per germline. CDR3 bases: TGCGCCAGCAGCTTCTCGGGCCAAGAGACCCAGTACTTC. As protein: CASSFSGQETQYF. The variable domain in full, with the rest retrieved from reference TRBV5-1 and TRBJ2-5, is KAGVTQTPRYLIKTRGQQVTLSCSPISGHRSVSWYQQTPGQGLQFLFEYFSETQRNKGNFPGRFSGRQFSNSRSEMNVSTLELGDSALYLCASSFSGQETQYFGPGTRLLVL.

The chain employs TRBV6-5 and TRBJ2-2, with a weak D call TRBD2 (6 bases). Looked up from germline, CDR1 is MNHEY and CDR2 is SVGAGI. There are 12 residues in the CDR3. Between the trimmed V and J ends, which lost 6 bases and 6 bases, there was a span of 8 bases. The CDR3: CASRGGAGELFF. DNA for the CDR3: TGTGCCAGCAGGGGCGGGGCCGGGGAGCTGTTTTTT.

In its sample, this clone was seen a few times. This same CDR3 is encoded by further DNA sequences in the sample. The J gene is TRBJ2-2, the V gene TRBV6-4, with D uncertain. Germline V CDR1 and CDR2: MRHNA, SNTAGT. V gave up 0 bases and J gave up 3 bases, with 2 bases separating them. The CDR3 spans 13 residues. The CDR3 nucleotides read TGTGCCAGCAGTGACTCAGACACCGGGGAGCTGTTTTTT. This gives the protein CASSDSDTGELFF.

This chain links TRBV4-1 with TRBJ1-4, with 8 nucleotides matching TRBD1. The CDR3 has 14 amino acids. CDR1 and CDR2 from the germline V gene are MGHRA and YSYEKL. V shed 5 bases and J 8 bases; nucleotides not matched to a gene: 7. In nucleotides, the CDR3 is TGCGCCAGCAGCTTTGGCAGGGGGCAGGAAAAACTGTTTTTT. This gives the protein CASSFGRGQEKLFF.

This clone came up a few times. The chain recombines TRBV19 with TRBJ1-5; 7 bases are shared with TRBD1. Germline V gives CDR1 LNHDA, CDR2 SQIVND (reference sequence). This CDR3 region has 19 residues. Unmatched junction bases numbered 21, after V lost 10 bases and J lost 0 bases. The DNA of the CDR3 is TGTGCCACTGGATCCTTGTTGGGACAGCTACCTTATAGCAATCAGCCCCAGCATTTT. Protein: CATGSLLGQLPYSNQPQHF.

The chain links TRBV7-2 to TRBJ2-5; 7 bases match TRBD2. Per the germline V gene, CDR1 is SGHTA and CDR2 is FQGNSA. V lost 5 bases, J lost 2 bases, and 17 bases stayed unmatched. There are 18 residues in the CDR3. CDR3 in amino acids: CASSRAGDPSGRQETQYF. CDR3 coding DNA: TGTGCCAGCAGCAGGGCGGGGGATCCTAGCGGACGACAAGAGACCCAGTACTTC.

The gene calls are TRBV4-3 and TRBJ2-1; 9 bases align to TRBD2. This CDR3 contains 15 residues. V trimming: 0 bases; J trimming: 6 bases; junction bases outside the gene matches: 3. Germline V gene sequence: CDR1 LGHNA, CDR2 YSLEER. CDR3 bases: TGCGCCAGCAGCCAAGATAGTAGCGGGGGCAATGAGCAGTTCTTC. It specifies CASSQDSSGGNEQFF.

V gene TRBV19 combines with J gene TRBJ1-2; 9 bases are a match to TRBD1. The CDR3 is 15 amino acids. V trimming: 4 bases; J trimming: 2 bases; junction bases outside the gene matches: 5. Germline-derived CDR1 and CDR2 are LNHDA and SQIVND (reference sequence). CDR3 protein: CASSRTGDLNYGYTF. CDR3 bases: TGTGCCAGTAGTAGGACAGGGGACCTCAACTATGGCTACACCTTC.

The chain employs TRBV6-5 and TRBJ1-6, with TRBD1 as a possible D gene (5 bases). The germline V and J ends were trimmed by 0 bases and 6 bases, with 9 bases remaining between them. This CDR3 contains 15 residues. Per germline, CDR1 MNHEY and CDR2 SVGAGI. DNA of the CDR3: TGTGCCAGCAGTTACTCAGGGGTACTTAATTCACCCCTCCACTTT. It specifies CASSYSGVLNSPLHF.

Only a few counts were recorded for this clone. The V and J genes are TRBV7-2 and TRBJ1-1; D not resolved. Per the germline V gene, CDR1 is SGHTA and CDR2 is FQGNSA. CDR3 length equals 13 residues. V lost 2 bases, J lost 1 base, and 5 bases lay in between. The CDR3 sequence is CASSLRRNTEAFF. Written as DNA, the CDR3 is TGTGCCAGCAGCTTAAGAAGGAACACTGAAGCTTTCTTT.

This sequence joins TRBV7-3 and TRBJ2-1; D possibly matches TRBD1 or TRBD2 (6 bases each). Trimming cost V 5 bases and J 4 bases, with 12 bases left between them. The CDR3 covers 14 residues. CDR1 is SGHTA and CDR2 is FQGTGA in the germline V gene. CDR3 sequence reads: CASSRGQGYNEQFF. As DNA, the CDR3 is TGTGCCAGCAGCCGGGGGCAGGGTTACAATGAGCAGTTCTTC.

CDR3 in DNA: TGTGCCAGCAGCCAGTTCGCTGGCCGCCAAGAGACCCAGTACTTC. Translating it yields CASSQFAGRQETQYF. The chain couples TRBV4-2 to TRBJ2-5; unclear D gene. CDR1 is LGHNA, CDR2 YNFKEQ, per germline. The germline V and J ends were trimmed by 3 bases and 1 base, with 12 bases remaining between them. The CDR3 consists of 15 residues.

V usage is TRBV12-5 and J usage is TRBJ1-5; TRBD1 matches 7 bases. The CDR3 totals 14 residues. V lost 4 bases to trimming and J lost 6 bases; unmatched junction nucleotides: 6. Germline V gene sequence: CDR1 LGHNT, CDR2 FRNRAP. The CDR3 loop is CASGWDSTGQPQHF. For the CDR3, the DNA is TGTGCTAGTGGTTGGGACAGTACGGGTCAGCCCCAGCATTTT.

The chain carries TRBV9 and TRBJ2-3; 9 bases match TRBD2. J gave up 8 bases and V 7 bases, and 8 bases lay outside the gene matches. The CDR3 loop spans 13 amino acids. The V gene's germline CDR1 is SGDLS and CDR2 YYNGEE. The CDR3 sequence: CASAAAGGPTQYF. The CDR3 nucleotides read TGTGCCAGCGCAGCAGCGGGGGGTCCTACGCAGTATTTT.

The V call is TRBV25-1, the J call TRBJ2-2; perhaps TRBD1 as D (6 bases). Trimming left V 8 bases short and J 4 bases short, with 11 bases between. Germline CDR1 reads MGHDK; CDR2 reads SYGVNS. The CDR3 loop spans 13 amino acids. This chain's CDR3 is CASGGQGTGELFF. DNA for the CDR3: TGTGCCAGCGGGGGACAAGGCACCGGGGAGCTGTTTTTT.

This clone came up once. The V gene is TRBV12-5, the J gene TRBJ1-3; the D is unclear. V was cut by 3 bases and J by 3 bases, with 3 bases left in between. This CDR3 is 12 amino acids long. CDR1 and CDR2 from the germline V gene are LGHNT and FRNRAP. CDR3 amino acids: CASGLGGNTIYF. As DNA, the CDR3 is TGTGCTAGTGGTTTAGGTGGAAACACCATATATTTT.